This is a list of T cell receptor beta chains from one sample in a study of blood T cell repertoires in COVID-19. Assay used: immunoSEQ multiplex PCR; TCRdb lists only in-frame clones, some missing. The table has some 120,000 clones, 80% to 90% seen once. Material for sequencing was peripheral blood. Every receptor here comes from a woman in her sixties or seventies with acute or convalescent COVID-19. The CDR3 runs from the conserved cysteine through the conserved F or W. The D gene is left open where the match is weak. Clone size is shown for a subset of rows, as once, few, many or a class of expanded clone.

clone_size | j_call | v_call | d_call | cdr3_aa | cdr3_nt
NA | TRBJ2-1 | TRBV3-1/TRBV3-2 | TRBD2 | CASSPGGGSGGSYNEQFF | TGTGCCAGCAGCCCCGGGGGGGGTAGCGGGGGCTCCTACAATGAGCAGTTCTTC
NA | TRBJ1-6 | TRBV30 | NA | CAWSGRGSGQNSPLHF | TGTGCCTGGAGTGGGCGGGGGAGCGGTCAAAATTCACCCCTCCACTTT
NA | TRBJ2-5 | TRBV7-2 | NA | CASSLEPPQSQYF | TGTGCCAGCAGCTTAGAACCCCCCCAGTCCCAGTACTTC
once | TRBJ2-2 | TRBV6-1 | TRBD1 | CASSEWGRGRNTGELFF | TGTGCCAGCAGTGAATGGGGAAGGGGGCGGAACACCGGGGAGCTGTTTTTT
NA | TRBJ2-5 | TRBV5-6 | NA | CASSLGTSGGETQYF | TGTGCCAGCAGCTTGGGGACCTCTGGGGGGGAGACCCAGTACTTC
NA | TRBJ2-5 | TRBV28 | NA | CASIPQGLGETQYF | TGTGCCAGCATACCCCAGGGGCTTGGGGAGACCCAGTACTTC
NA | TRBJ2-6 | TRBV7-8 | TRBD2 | CASSSTAGVSGANVLTF | TGTGCCAGCAGCTCGACAGCGGGAGTTTCTGGGGCCAACGTCCTGACTTTC
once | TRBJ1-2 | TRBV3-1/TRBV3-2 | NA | CASSQAGMYGYTF | TGTGCCAGCAGCCAAGCAGGGATGTATGGCTACACCTTC
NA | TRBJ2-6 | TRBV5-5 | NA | CASSLAPPVSGANVLTF | TGTGCCAGCAGCTTGGCCCCACCGGTGTCTGGGGCCAACGTCCTGACTTTC
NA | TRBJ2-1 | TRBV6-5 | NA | CASKGATQVNEQFF | TGTGCCAGCAAAGGGGCTACCCAAGTGAATGAGCAGTTCTTC
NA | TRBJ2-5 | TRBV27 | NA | CASSPHPRETQYF | TGTGCCAGCAGTCCCCATCCCCGGGAGACCCAGTACTTC
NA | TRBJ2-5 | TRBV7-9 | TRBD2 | CASSLRPSGKETQYF | TGTGCCAGCAGCTTACGGCCCAGCGGGAAAGAGACCCAGTACTTC
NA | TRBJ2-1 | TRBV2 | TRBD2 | CASSGLADYNEQFF | TGTGCCAGCAGTGGCCTAGCGGACTACAATGAGCAGTTCTTC
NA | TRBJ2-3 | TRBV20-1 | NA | CSASSDRSTDTQYF | TGCAGTGCTAGTTCCGACAGGAGCACAGATACGCAGTATTTT
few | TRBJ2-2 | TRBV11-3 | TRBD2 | CASSPLGSGTVGELFF | TGTGCCAGCAGCCCTTTGGGTAGCGGGACCGTCGGGGAGCTGTTTTTT
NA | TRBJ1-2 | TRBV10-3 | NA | CAISEGQINYGYTF | TGTGCCATCAGTGAGGGACAAATCAACTATGGCTACACCTTC
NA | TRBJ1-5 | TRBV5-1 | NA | CASSLDAGDQPQHF | TGCGCCAGCAGCTTGGATGCAGGGGATCAGCCCCAGCATTTT
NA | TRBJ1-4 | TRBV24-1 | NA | CATSDSGGVNEKLFF | TGTGCCACCAGTGATAGTGGGGGCGTTAATGAAAAACTGTTTTTT
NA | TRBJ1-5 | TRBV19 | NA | CASSRPRGQPQHF | TGTGCCAGTAGTAGGCCACGGGGTCAGCCCCAGCATTTT
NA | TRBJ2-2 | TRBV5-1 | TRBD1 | CASSSTGATGELFF | TGCGCCAGCAGCTCGACAGGGGCGACCGGGGAGCTGTTTTTT
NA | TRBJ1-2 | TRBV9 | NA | CASSRLQGNYGYTF | TGTGCCAGCAGCCGATTACAGGGAAACTATGGCTACACCTTC
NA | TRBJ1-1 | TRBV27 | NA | CASSLWPNTEAFF | TGTGCCAGCAGTTTATGGCCGAACACTGAAGCTTTCTTT
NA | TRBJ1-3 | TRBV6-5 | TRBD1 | CASTLDRISGNTIYF | TGTGCCAGCACCCTGGACAGGATCTCTGGAAACACCATATATTTT
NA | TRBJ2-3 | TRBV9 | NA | CASSVLGSNTDTQYF | TGTGCCAGCAGCGTATTGGGCTCAAACACAGATACGCAGTATTTT
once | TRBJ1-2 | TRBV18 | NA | CASSLTGDGYTF | TGTGCCAGCTCACTTACAGGAGACGGCTACACCTTC
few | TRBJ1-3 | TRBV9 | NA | CASSVEGSGNTIYF | TGTGCCAGCAGCGTAGAGGGGTCTGGAAACACCATATATTTT
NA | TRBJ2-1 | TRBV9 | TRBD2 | CASSAEPGTSGSRDEQFF | TGTGCCAGCAGCGCCGAACCCGGGACTAGCGGGAGTCGGGATGAGCAGTTCTTC
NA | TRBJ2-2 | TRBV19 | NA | CASSRSARSGELFF | TGTGCCAGTAGTAGGTCAGCCAGGTCCGGGGAGCTGTTTTTT
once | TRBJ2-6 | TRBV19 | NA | CASSIGKGISGANVLTF | TGTGCCAGTAGTATAGGAAAGGGGATCTCTGGGGCCAACGTCCTGACTTTC
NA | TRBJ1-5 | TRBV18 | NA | CASSRGGVGQPQHF | TGTGCCAGCTCCCGGGGGGGCGTGGGGCAGCCCCAGCATTTT
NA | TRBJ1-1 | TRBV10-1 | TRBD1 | CASSRTGNTEAFF | TGCGCCAGCAGTAGGACAGGGAACACTGAAGCTTTCTTT
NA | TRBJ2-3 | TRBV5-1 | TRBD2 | CASSLEAWSGRAGADTQYF | TGCGCCAGCAGCTTGGAGGCTTGGAGCGGGAGGGCCGGAGCAGATACGCAGTATTTT
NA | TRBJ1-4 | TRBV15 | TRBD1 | CATSRPPGQGREKLFF | TGTGCCACCAGCAGACCGCCGGGACAGGGAAGGGAAAAACTGTTTTTT
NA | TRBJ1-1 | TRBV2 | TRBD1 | CASSGGLVGTGLGTEAFF | TGTGCCAGCAGTGGGGGGCTTGTAGGGACAGGGTTAGGAACTGAAGCTTTCTTT
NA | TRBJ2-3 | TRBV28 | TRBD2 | CASSSLKAGYTDTQYF | TGTGCCAGCAGTTCCCTCAAAGCGGGATACACAGATACGCAGTATTTT
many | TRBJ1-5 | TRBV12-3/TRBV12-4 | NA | CASSGASNQPQHF | TGTGCCAGCAGTGGGGCGAGCAATCAGCCCCAGCATTTT
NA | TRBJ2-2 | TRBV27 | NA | CASRLTTVTGELFF | TGTGCCAGCAGGCTAACGACAGTTACCGGGGAGCTGTTTTTT
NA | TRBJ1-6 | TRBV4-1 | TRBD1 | CASSQSGGPLTGTGNSPLHF | TGCGCCAGCAGCCAATCTGGGGGCCCCCTGACCGGGACAGGGAATTCACCCCTCCACTTT